The text below deals with one TCR beta chain. The antigen is not known. The data derive from a study of T-cell reconstitution after alpha-beta-depleted transplantation in children. Between the trimmed V and J ends, which lost 8 bases and 8 bases, there was a span of 18 bases. The CDR3 is made up of 12 amino acids. Germline V gene sequence: CDR1 SQVTM, CDR2 ANQGSEA. General study results and limits: It was newly produced T cells that mostly accounted for T-cell counts and diversity one year after transplant. Several hundred expanded graft clones reportedly supplied alpha-beta T cells about two months after transplant. In some patients, recipient T cells and intrathymic progenitors surviving conditioning explained high day-60 diversity.

The TCRbeta library was prepared with unique molecular identifiers. TCRdb fed the PCR reads into MiXCR, producing one record per CDR3 protein. The sample lists around 580,000 distinct CDR3 sequences, around 23% seen once, with 14% in the top ten. V usage is TRBV29-1 and J usage is TRBJ1-1, with no clear D. The sample here was PBMCs, mostly from graft donor cells, taken 360 days after TCRalphabeta/CD19-depleted stem cell transplant. This TCR was recovered from a boy in the first two years of life who had a stem cell transplant for acute myeloid leukemia, so the T cells may come from the graft donor. CDR3: CSLLVGGGEAFF. CDR3 DNA: TGCAGCCTATTGGTCGGCGGAGGAGAAGCTTTCTTT.